This TCR beta chain stems from a study of blood T cells in healthy people across ages. Study-wide findings and caveats: Per million T cells, TCR beta diversity dropped about linearly as age rose. Unsorted PBMCs prevented conclusive naive versus antigen-experienced comparison.

In this sample, this clonotype turned up a few times. Its antigen is unidentified. Every donor contributed around 10 milliliters of peripheral blood by blood draw. Alongside a J-beta primer mix, a sample-barcoded 5' primer served in a second PCR lasting about 7 to 12 cycles. TCRdb independently ran MiXCR on the 5' RACE reads; one entry per CDR3 protein. The sample carries about 1.4 million distinct CDR3 sequences, 55% to 75% recorded once. Trimming cost V 5 bases and J 3 bases; bases outside gene matches: 2. Germline V CDR1 and CDR2: DFQATT, SNEGSKA (reference sequence). This CDR3 comprises 12 residues.

The chain links TRBV20-1 to TRBJ2-5; 8 bases agree with TRBD1. The source material was blood. The origin of this receptor is a man between 18 and 29 years old in good health. DNA of the CDR3: TGCAGTGCTGTGGGACAGGAAGAGACCCAGTACTTC. Protein sequence: CSAVGQEETQYF.